The next 26 T cell receptor beta chains were all read from a single sample in a study of vaccination effects on CD4 cells after COVID-19. Before sequencing, viral peptide pools were used by the ViraFEST assay to expand antigen-specific CD4+ T cells. A roughly 11-day culture period preceded the isolation of CD4+ T cells. Documented for the person is a PCR-confirmed SARS-CoV-2 infection occurring between March and December 2020. Data came from immunoSEQ multiplex PCR; TCRdb stores just in-frame clones and leaves some out. The sample records 25,000 to 35,000 clones, under 85% being singletons. Their cognate antigens are unknown. Sequencing was performed on CD4+ T cells from PBMCs cultured with a peptide pool, taken before COVID-19 vaccination. Every receptor here comes from a human donor who had a prior SARS-CoV-2 infection.

The chain links TRBV3-1 (or the pseudogene TRBV3-2) to TRBJ2-7, with D tentatively TRBD1 (6 bases). From germline, CDR1 is LGHDT and CDR2 YNNKEL (reference sequence). The length of the CDR3 is 15 residues. Between the trimmed V and J ends, which lost 3 bases and 3 bases, there was a span of 15 bases. The CDR3 DNA is TGTGCCAGCAGCCAGGCTCCGGGACACAGCTACGAGCAGTACTTC. This gives the protein CASSQAPGHSYEQYF.

V and J are TRBV3-1 (or the pseudogene TRBV3-2) and TRBJ2-3, with 12 bases aligning to TRBD2. CDR3 size: 14 residues. Looked up from germline, CDR1 is LGHDT and CDR2 is YNNKEL (reference sequence). With V trimmed by 3 bases and J by 6 bases, 1 base remained unmatched. DNA of the CDR3: TGTGCCAGCAGCCACGGACTAGCGGGGGATACGCAGTATTTT. Translated, it gives CASSHGLAGDTQYF.

The chain couples TRBV4-2 to TRBJ2-3; maybe TRBD1 (6 bases). This CDR3 is built from 16 residues. Trimming removed 6 bases at V and 2 bases at J, with 18 bases between. The germline CDR1 and CDR2 sequences are LGHNA and YNFKEQ. CDR3 sequence reads: CASSLQPGQNTDTQYF. The CDR3 coding sequence is TGTGCCAGCAGTCTTCAACCGGGACAAAACACAGATACGCAGTATTTT.

This chain's CDR3 is CASSLLGGANYGYTF. CDR3 DNA: TGCGCCAGCAGCCTCTTGGGGGGAGCTAACTATGGCTACACCTTC. The chain recombines TRBV5-1 with TRBJ1-2; a possible D gene is TRBD1 (5 bases). Trimming removed 4 bases from V and 0 bases from J, with 13 bases in between. CDR1 SGHRS and CDR2 YFSETQ come from the germline V gene. The length of the CDR3 is 15 residues.

This rearrangement joins TRBV30 to TRBJ1-5; D may be TRBD1 (6 bases). The CDR3 loop spans 14 amino acids. Between the trimmed V and J ends, which lost 2 bases and 7 bases, there was a span of 15 bases. Germline CDR1 GTSNPN, CDR2 SVGIG (reference sequence). Here the CDR3 DNA reads TGTGCCTGGAGTTTGGGTCAAGGGGGACAGCCCCAGCATTTT. Translation gives CAWSLGQGGQPQHF.

The J gene is TRBJ2-1, the V gene TRBV3-1 (or the pseudogene TRBV3-2), with 7 bases aligning to TRBD2. CDR1 and CDR2 (germline): LGHDT, YNNKEL (reference sequence). The trim removed 0 bases at V and 5 bases at J, leaving 16 bases unmatched. The CDR3 runs 19 residues. CDR3 sequence: CASSQDLLVGRAGDNEQFF. The CDR3 DNA sequence: TGTGCCAGCAGCCAAGATCTTTTGGTTGGTCGGGCGGGGGACAATGAGCAGTTCTTC.

This rearrangement joins TRBV5-1 to TRBJ2-5; tentatively, D is TRBD1 (5 bases). The CDR3 runs 15 residues. Germline loops: CDR1 SGHRS, CDR2 YFSETQ. Deletions cut 2 bases from V and 0 bases from J, with 11 bases between. The CDR3 coding sequence is TGCGCCAGCAGCTTAATTACAGGACACCAAGAGACCCAGTACTTC. This sequence encodes CASSLITGHQETQYF.

The rearrangement links TRBV12-5 to TRBJ1-4; 10 bases agree with TRBD1. V lost 0 bases and J lost 11; bases outside the gene matches: 21. The CDR3 is 20 amino acids. The germline V gene has CDR1 LGHNT and CDR2 FRNRAP. The CDR3 here is CASGLVLERISDRGLPKLFF. The DNA for the CDR3 is TGTGCTAGTGGTTTGGTCCTTGAACGAATCAGCGACAGGGGGCTTCCCAAACTGTTTTTT.

This clone has a handful of counts. V and J are TRBV29-1 and TRBJ2-1; D not certain. Per germline, CDR1 SQVTM and CDR2 ANQGSEA. Trimming removed 6 bases from V and 4 bases from J, with 10 bases in between. The length of the CDR3 is 12 residues. The CDR3 here is CSVRPDYNEQFF. CDR3 DNA: TGCAGCGTCCGACCGGATTACAATGAGCAGTTCTTC.

This clone occurred once. This chain connects TRBV7-9 to TRBJ2-6; no firm D call. Germline CDR1 is SEHNR and CDR2 is FQNEAQ (reference sequence). This CDR3 is 19 amino acids long. V was trimmed by 4 bases and J by 0 bases, leaving 19 bases between them. This chain's CDR3 is CASSSFPGWRHSGANVLTF. The CDR3 DNA is TGTGCCAGCAGCTCTTTCCCCGGATGGCGACACTCTGGGGCCAACGTCCTGACTTTC. Filled out from reference TRBV7-9 and TRBJ2-6, the complete variable domain reads DTGVSQNPRHKITKRGQNVTFRCDPISEHNRLYWYRQTLGQGPEFLTYFQNEAQLEKSRLLSDRFSAERPKGSFSTLEIQRTEQGDSAMYLCASSSFPGWRHSGANVLTFGAGSRLTVL.

The V call is TRBV6-5, the J call TRBJ1-1; 10 nucleotides match TRBD1. This CDR3 has 14 residues. Germline V gene data show CDR1 as MNHEY and CDR2 as SVGAGI. The junction had 2 bases not matched to a gene; V was cut back by 6 bases and J by 1 base. The CDR3 is CASSDRGRNTEAFF. In DNA form, the CDR3 reads TGTGCCAGCAGCGACAGGGGGCGGAACACTGAAGCTTTCTTT.

CDR3 protein: CAWSVEGYEQYF. CDR3 nucleotide sequence: TGTGCCTGGAGTGTAGAAGGCTACGAGCAGTACTTC. The chain links TRBV30 to TRBJ2-7; D is uncertain. The germline V gene encodes CDR1 GTSNPN and CDR2 SVGIG (reference sequence). With 0 bases removed from V and 3 bases from J, the gap between germline ends came to 6 bases. This CDR3 is built from 12 residues.

This clone was detected a few times. J is TRBJ1-5 and V is TRBV27; D unresolved. Germline V gene sequence: CDR1 MNHEY, CDR2 SMNVEV (reference sequence). The CDR3 is 14 amino acids. V lost 0 bases, J lost 9 bases, and 12 bases lay in between. This chain's CDR3 is CASSLSAQAGPQHF. CDR3 coding DNA: TGTGCCAGCAGTTTATCTGCCCAGGCTGGGCCCCAGCATTTT.

This clone was seen more than once but under ten times. This chain links TRBV4-3 with TRBJ2-2, with unresolved D. The V end lost 0 bases, the J end lost 5 bases, and 10 bases lay between the germline ends. CDR1 is LGHNA, CDR2 YSLEER, per germline. CDR3 length: 15 amino acids. CDR3 in DNA: TGCGCCAGCAGCCAAGATTGGGTGGGGACCGGGGAGCTGTTTTTT. Protein: CASSQDWVGTGELFF.

This clone was observed a few times. The chain joins TRBV6-5 to TRBJ1-5; TRBD1 aligns across 8 bases. The length of the CDR3 is 15 residues. V was pared by 5 bases and J by 7 bases, with 10 bases of the junction left unmatched. CDR1 is MNHEY and CDR2 is SVGAGI in the germline V gene. For the CDR3, the DNA is TGTGCCAGCAGTCCAACCTACAGGGGGGAACAGCCCCAGCATTTT. Translating gives CASSPTYRGEQPQHF.

The V and J genes are TRBV6-2 or TRBV6-3 and TRBJ1-4; D is ambiguous. The CDR3 is made up of 15 amino acids. Trimming pared 2 bases from V and 0 bases from J, leaving 7 bases between. The V gene's germline CDR1 is MNHEY and CDR2 SVGEGT. The chain's CDR3 is CASSYGSATNEKLFF. The CDR3 DNA follows: TGTGCCAGCAGTTACGGGTCAGCAACTAATGAAAAACTGTTTTTT.

The rearrangement links TRBV2 to TRBJ1-2; TRBD1 matches at 9 bases. The CDR3 contains 14 residues. Germline CDR1 is SNHLY and CDR2 is FYNNEI. V trimming: 7 bases; J trimming: 8 bases; junction bases outside the gene matches: 11. CDR3 bases: TGTGCCAGCACTTCCGGGACAGGGATGGGCGGCTACACCTTC. Protein: CASTSGTGMGGYTF.

In this sample, this clone turned up once. This sequence joins TRBV19 and TRBJ2-7, with 9 nucleotides matching TRBD1. CDR3 size: 21 residues. V gave up 6 bases and J gave up 2 bases; unmatched junction bases: 26. Germline V gives CDR1 LNHDA, CDR2 SQIVND (reference sequence). The CDR3 loop reads CASRGGILETGQGKLPYEQYF. CDR3 in DNA: TGTGCCAGTAGAGGGGGGATTTTGGAAACGGGACAGGGTAAACTCCCCTACGAGCAGTACTTC.

The rearrangement joins TRBV18 to TRBJ2-7; TRBD1 matches 8 bases. Germline CDR1 is KGHSH and CDR2 is LQKENI. The CDR3 sequence is 16 residues long. Trimming took 4 bases from V and 0 from J; bases not matched to a gene: 8. Written as DNA, the CDR3 is TGTGCCAGCTCACTTGCCTTGGGACAGGACTCCTACGAGCAGTACTTC. Protein sequence: CASSLALGQDSYEQYF. The full variable domain, rest sourced from reference TRBV18 and TRBJ2-7, is NAGVMQNPRHLVRRRGQEARLRCSPMKGHSHVYWYRQLPEEGLKFMVYLQKENIIDESGMPKERFSAEFPKEGPSILRIQQVVRGDSAAYFCASSLALGQDSYEQYFGPGTRLTVT.

V gene TRBV19 combines with J gene TRBJ2-7, with 7 nucleotides matching TRBD2. Germline trimming cut 3 bases from V and 7 bases from J; bases unmatched to any gene: 21. CDR3 length: 18 residues. The germline CDR1 and CDR2 sequences are LNHDA and SQIVND (reference sequence). The CDR3 DNA sequence: TGTGCCAGTAGTATGGTCGCCCGGCGCGGGGGAACCCGGGAGGAGCAGTACTTC. The encoded protein is CASSMVARRGGTREEQYF.

V is TRBV19 and J is TRBJ1-6; D perhaps matches TRBD1 (6 bases). V lost 3 bases to trimming and J lost 0 bases, with 12 bases between them. CDR3 length: 17 residues. CDR1 and CDR2 from the germline V gene are LNHDA and SQIVND (reference sequence). CDR3 DNA: TGTGCCAGTAGTATGCGACAGGTTTACTCCTATAATTCACCCCTCCACTTT. Amino acid sequence: CASSMRQVYSYNSPLHF. The full variable domain, in which reference TRBV19 and TRBJ1-6 provide the parts outside the CDR3, is DGGITQSPKYLFRKEGQNVTLSCEQNLNHDAMYWYRQDPGQGLRLIYYSQIVNDFQKGDIAEGYSVSREKKESFPLTVTSAQKNPTAFYLCASSMRQVYSYNSPLHFGNGTRLTVT.

The chain has TRBV7-2 and TRBJ1-4; tentatively, D is TRBD1 (6 bases). Deletions cut 5 bases from V and 2 bases from J, with 12 bases between. CDR1 and CDR2 (germline): SGHTA, FQGNSA. The CDR3 is made up of 15 amino acids. The CDR3 loop reads CASSAQGLTNEKLFF. The CDR3 DNA follows: TGTGCCAGCAGCGCTCAGGGGCTCACTAATGAAAAACTGTTTTTT.

The V gene is TRBV18, the J gene TRBJ1-2; D remains ambiguous. The germline CDR1 and CDR2 sequences are KGHSH and LQKENI. Deletions cut 3 bases from V and 8 bases from J, with 13 bases between. The CDR3 covers 13 residues. DNA of the CDR3: TGTGCCAGCTCACCGGTCGCAGATACGGGCTACACCTTC. Its translation: CASSPVADTGYTF.

This rearrangement joins TRBV30 to TRBJ2-1; 11 nucleotides align to TRBD2. The CDR3 loop spans 16 amino acids. CDR1 and CDR2 (germline): GTSNPN, SVGIG (reference sequence). V dropped 1 base and J dropped 9; count of bases not matched to a gene: 11. The CDR3: CAWSATRTSGFTEQFF. CDR3 bases: TGTGCCTGGAGTGCGACTCGGACTAGCGGGTTCACTGAGCAGTTCTTC.

This clone appeared a few times. The V and J genes are TRBV5-4 and TRBJ1-1, with D perhaps TRBD1 (5 bases). Trimming cost V 3 bases and J 4 bases, with 10 bases left between them. Looked up from germline, CDR1 is SGHNT and CDR2 is YYREEE (reference sequence). This CDR3 has 13 residues. The CDR3: CASSSDSSTEAFF. Written as DNA, the CDR3 is TGTGCCAGCAGCTCAGACAGTTCCACTGAAGCTTTCTTT. Based on the CDR3 plus reference TRBV5-4 and TRBJ1-1, the full variable domain is ETGVTQSPTHLIKTRGQQVTLRCSSQSGHNTVSWYQQALGQGPQFIFQYYREEENGRGNFPPRFSGLQFPNYSSELNVNALELDDSALYLCASSSDSSTEAFFGQGTRLTVV.

This CDR3 is CASSLAGLAYEQYF. The CDR3, as DNA: TGCGCCAGCAGCCTAGCGGGACTAGCCTACGAGCAGTACTTC. The rearrangement uses TRBV5-1 and TRBJ2-7; 9 bases are shared with TRBD2. Germline-derived CDR1 and CDR2 are SGHRS and YFSETQ. V gave up 4 bases and J gave up 2 bases; unmatched junction bases: 4. CDR3 length: 14 residues.